The 10 T cell receptor beta chains below were found in one sample sequenced in a study of Ad26.COV2.S vaccination and SARS-CoV-2 variants (dated by TCRdb to about 2021). The library was built by means of the immunoSEQ multiplex PCR assay. TCRdb carries this immuneACCESS record with in-frame sequences only. Its versions omit some clonotypes, under half of them owing to an unresolved V gene in the studies checked, with the rest unexplained. Within this sample are 300,000 to 350,000 clones, with around four fifths of them counted one time only. The biggest ten clones account for approximately 2.2% of the sample. The treatment or condition label corresponds to: some 20 received Ad26.COV2.S at low or high dose, single or two shots; a few received placebo; per-sample allocation not given. For vaccine and placebo recipients, repertoires were sequenced using samples collected on day 63 after the first injection.

Sequencing was performed on peripheral blood, taken in a trial of Ad26.COV2.S vaccine versus placebo. The origin of the receptors is a person between 18 and 65 years old who received the Ad26.COV2.S COVID-19 vaccine or a placebo.

The chain joins TRBV11-3 to TRBJ2-6; 7 bases agree with TRBD1. V was clipped by 3 bases and J by 1 base; unmatched bases: 0. The CDR3 has 15 amino acids. From germline, CDR1 is SGHNT and CDR2 YENEEA. The CDR3 DNA follows: TGTGCCAGCAGCTTGGGACAGTCTGGGGCCAACGTCCTGACTTTC. It translates to CASSLGQSGANVLTF.

This chain joins TRBV11-3 and TRBJ2-7; D may correspond to TRBD1 or TRBD2 (5 bases each). Germline V gene sequence: CDR1 SGHNT, CDR2 YENEEA. The CDR3 runs 18 residues. Trimming stripped 5 bases from V and 5 bases from J, with 28 bases between. CDR3 region: CASSGWGSAGGRGDEQYF. The CDR3 bases are TGTGCCAGCAGCGGCTGGGGGTCGGCAGGCGGTCGAGGGGACGAGCAGTACTTC. The entire variable domain, with the rest obtained from reference TRBV11-3 and TRBJ2-7, is as follows: EAGVVQSPRYKIIEKKQPVAFWCNPISGHNTLYWYLQNLGQGPELLIRYENEEAVDDSQLPKDRFSAERLKGVDSTLKIQPAELGDSAVYLCASSGWGSAGGRGDEQYFGPGTRLTVT.

This clone has a handful of counts. The rearrangement joins TRBV5-1 to TRBJ1-4, with no clear D. V lost 6 bases to trimming and J lost 6 bases, with 12 bases between them. The V gene's germline CDR1 is SGHRS and CDR2 YFSETQ. The CDR3 has 13 amino acids. CDR3 nucleotides: TGCGCCAGCAAGAAGAGGACGGATGAAAAACTGTTTTTT. It translates to CASKKRTDEKLFF.

This clone was seen just once. V usage is TRBV4-2 and J usage is TRBJ2-1, with 11 bases matching TRBD1. Looked up from germline, CDR1 is LGHNA and CDR2 is YNFKEQ. The CDR3 length is 15 residues. Losses at the gene ends were 1 base for V and 6 bases for J; bases not matched to a gene: 2. The CDR3 spells CASSQAGTGGNEQFF. The DNA for the CDR3 is TGTGCCAGCAGCCAAGCCGGGACAGGGGGCAATGAGCAGTTCTTC.

The chain is built from TRBV9 and TRBJ2-1; 7 nucleotides match TRBD1. After removal of 0 bases from V and 4 bases from J, the junction contained 10 bases not matched to a gene. The CDR3 extends over 17 amino acids. Germline values: CDR1 SGDLS, CDR2 YYNGEE. DNA of the CDR3: TGTGCCAGCAGCGTAGACCTAAGGGGGCAGACTTACAATGAGCAGTTCTTC. As protein: CASSVDLRGQTYNEQFF.

J is TRBJ2-1 and V is TRBV3-1 (or the pseudogene TRBV3-2); D unclear. The length of the CDR3 is 13 residues. The germline V and J ends were trimmed by 0 bases and 7 bases, with 7 bases remaining between them. Germline V gives CDR1 LGHDT, CDR2 YNNKEL (reference sequence). The chain's CDR3 is CASSQDYANEQFF. As DNA, the CDR3 is TGTGCCAGCAGCCAAGATTATGCGAATGAGCAGTTCTTC.

The chain is built from TRBV28 and TRBJ1-2, with 8 nucleotides matching TRBD1. Germline V gene sequence: CDR1 MDHEN, CDR2 SYDVKM. The V and J ends lost 2 bases and 3 bases, in that order; junction bases with no gene match: 5. CDR3 size: 15 residues. CDR3 coding DNA: TGTGCCAGCAGTTTAGGTCCGGACAGGGACTATGGCTACACCTTC. Its translation is CASSLGPDRDYGYTF.

The J gene is TRBJ2-1, the V gene TRBV29-1; unclear D gene. Germline V gene sequence: CDR1 SQVTM, CDR2 ANQGSEA. The CDR3 sequence is 12 residues long. The V and J ends lost 4 bases and 5 bases respectively, with 9 bases between them. CDR3 bases: TGCAGCGTTGCGGGTGGCAACAATGAGCAGTTCTTC. Protein sequence: CSVAGGNNEQFF.

The chain joins TRBV9 to TRBJ1-1; D is ambiguous. Trimming removed 4 bases from V and 0 bases from J, with 7 bases in between. From germline, CDR1 is SGDLS and CDR2 YYNGEE. CDR3 length: 13 residues. This CDR3 is CASSQGMNTEAFF. The CDR3 DNA reads TGTGCCAGCAGCCAAGGAATGAACACTGAAGCTTTCTTT.

V is TRBV28 and J is TRBJ1-1; D remains unclear. CDR3 length equals 11 residues. Germline CDR1 reads MDHEN; CDR2 reads SYDVKM. The ends were cut back, 7 bases at V and 11 bases at J, with 14 bases in the middle. The CDR3 bases are TGTGCCAGCACTAATCGGTTGACGGCTTTCTTT. Amino acids: CASTNRLTAFF.